The clone carrying this T cell receptor (beta chain) was found many times. Its target is unknown. TCR alpha and TCR beta cDNA libraries carrying sample barcodes and UMIs were produced by 5'RACE using constant-segment primers. TCRdb processed the 5' RACE reads anew with MiXCR; each CDR3 protein has one entry. In the table there are about half a million distinct CDR3 sequences, 18% of which are singletons. The CDR3 runs 15 residues. The ends were cut back, 3 bases at V and 3 bases at J, with 15 bases in the middle. Germline V CDR1 and CDR2: LGHNA, YNFKEQ. The entry originates in a study of T-cell memory formation after mild COVID-19. In the study overall: TCR clusters largely stayed donor specific. Study results and caveats: Pre-infection memory carried some responding clones, suggesting that cross-reactive memory joined. The SARS-CoV-2 specificity of second-wave clones reaching peak at day 37 remained unverified.

The sequence derives from an adult woman who had mild COVID-19 (a few samples of this study predate the infection). Cell type and time point are not known. The chain is built from TRBV4-2 and TRBJ2-7; D is perhaps TRBD1 or TRBD2 (5 bases each). Sequencing used PBMCs or a T cell subset sorted from them (not recorded which). In DNA form, the CDR3 reads TGTGCCAGCAGCCAGCCCGGGACCCAGATCTACGAGCAGTACTTC. This sequence encodes CASSQPGTQIYEQYF.